This T cell receptor (beta chain) was sequenced in a study of blood T cell repertoires in COVID-19. Study background: Spain, Italy and the United States supplied samples that represented acute and convalescent COVID-19. From T cells, B-cell-depleted T cells, or PBMCs came the material, which was cDNA or gDNA.

Per the original data handling: Reference gene primer amplification in the assay estimated nucleated cell counts. Generated by immunoSEQ multiplex PCR, the TCRdb table keeps only in-frame clones and is missing some. Clone size and the V and J calls come from that table; the DNA yielded D and trimming. The sample records about 280,000 clones, roughly 90% being singletons. Germline trimming cut 6 bases from V and 0 bases from J; bases unmatched to any gene: 13. The V gene's germline CDR1 is MDHEN and CDR2 SYDVKM. The CDR3 runs to 20 residues. The receptor's source is a woman aged 25-40 years with active or convalescent COVID-19. The sequenced sample was peripheral blood. This chain joins TRBV28 and TRBJ2-1; 14 bases map to TRBD2. In nucleotides, the CDR3 is TGTGCCAGCAGCACCGCCGGACTAGCGGGGGGTCCGAGCTCCTACAATGAGCAGTTCTTC. Protein sequence: CASSTAGLAGGPSSYNEQFF.